The present T cell receptor (beta chain) was sequenced within a study of CD8+ T cells in alopecia areata. Study-wide results and caveats: Although TCR sharing was seen in mice, sharing across patients was less clear, possibly for HLA-related reasons. Across lesional scalp, and particularly alopecia totalis/universalis, clonality surpassed that of normal scalp.

CDR3 length equals 17 residues. V was cut by 4 bases and J by 0 bases, with 15 bases left in between. Germline V gene lookup returns CDR1 SGHDN and CDR2 FVKESK. A note on this clone: Its specificity is unknown.

Both peripheral blood and punch biopsies of lesional scalp skin were obtained from patients who had alopecia areata. Extracted RNA was reverse transcribed, and the resulting cDNA served as sequencing template. Profiled with immunoSEQ multiplex PCR; TCRdb holds only in-frame clones, not every one. The sample includes 130,000 to 150,000 clones, roughly 50% of them seen just once. Sequencing used CD4+ T cells sorted from blood. The chain is built from TRBV14 and TRBJ2-2, with D perhaps given as TRBD1 or TRBD2 (5 bases each). The source is a human donor with alopecia areata. In nucleotides, the CDR3 is TGTGCCAGCAGCCGGGACCTACCCCCCGCGAACACCGGGGAGCTGTTTTTT. The encoded protein is CASSRDLPPANTGELFF.